The clone carrying this T cell receptor (beta chain) came up a few times. No antigen is known for it. This sample is part of a study of a mutant IDH1 vaccine in newly diagnosed glioma. At the level of the study: V12 took place at week 35, and V13 at week 47.

The sample's time point: week 35, safety follow-up. The vaccine gave 300 ug of a 20-mer mutant IDH1 peptide subcutaneously per dose. V was cut by 6 bases and J by 3 bases, with 8 bases left in between. The CDR3 has 12 amino acids. Germline V CDR1 and CDR2: MDHEN, SYDVKM. Measured with immunoSEQ multiplex PCR; TCRdb has only the in-frame clones, and not every one. The sample yields 35,000 to 50,000 clones, roughly 83% seen once. The chain links TRBV28 to TRBJ1-2, with D unresolved. The source material was PBMCs, sampled from a glioma patient whose treatment included an IDH1 peptide vaccine. The source is a woman in her forties or fifties with glioma. The CDR3 spells CASRLTDYGYTF. The CDR3 region has the DNA TGTGCCAGCAGGCTAACCGACTATGGCTACACCTTC.